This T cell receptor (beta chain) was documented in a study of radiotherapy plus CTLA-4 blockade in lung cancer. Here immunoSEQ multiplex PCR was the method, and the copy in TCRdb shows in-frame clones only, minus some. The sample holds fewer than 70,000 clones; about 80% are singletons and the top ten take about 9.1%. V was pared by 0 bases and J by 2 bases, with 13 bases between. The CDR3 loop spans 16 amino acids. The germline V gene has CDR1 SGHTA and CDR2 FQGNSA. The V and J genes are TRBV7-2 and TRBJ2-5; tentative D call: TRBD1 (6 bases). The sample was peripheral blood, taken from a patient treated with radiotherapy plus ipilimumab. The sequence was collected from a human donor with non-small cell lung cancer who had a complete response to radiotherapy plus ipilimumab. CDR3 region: CASSLAKGRGQETQYF. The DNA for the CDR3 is TGTGCCAGCAGCTTAGCGAAAGGCAGGGGACAAGAGACCCAGTACTTC. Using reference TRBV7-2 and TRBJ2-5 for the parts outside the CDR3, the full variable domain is GAGVSQSPSNKVTEKGKDVELRCDPISGHTALYWYRQSLGQGLEFLIYFQGNSAPDKSGLPSDRFSAERTGGSVSTLTIQRTQQEDSAVYLCASSLAKGRGQETQYFGPGTRLLVL.